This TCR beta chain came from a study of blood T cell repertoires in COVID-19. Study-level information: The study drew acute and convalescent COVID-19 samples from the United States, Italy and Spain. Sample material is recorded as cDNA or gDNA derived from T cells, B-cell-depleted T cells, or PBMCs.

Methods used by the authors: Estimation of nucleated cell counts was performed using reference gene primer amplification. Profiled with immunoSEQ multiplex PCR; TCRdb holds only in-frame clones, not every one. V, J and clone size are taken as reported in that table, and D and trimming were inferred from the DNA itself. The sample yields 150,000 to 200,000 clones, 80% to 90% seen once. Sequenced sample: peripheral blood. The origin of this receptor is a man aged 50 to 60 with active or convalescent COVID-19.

For the CDR3, the DNA is TGTGCCAGTACTGGGACACCACTTAACTATGGCTACACCTTC. This encodes CASTGTPLNYGYTF. The rearrangement links TRBV6-5 to TRBJ1-2; the D gene is possibly TRBD1 (6 bases). This CDR3 comprises 14 residues. V shed 9 bases and J shed 1 base, with 15 bases lying between them. Germline assignment: CDR1 MNHEY and CDR2 SVGAGI.